One and the same sample provided the 11 T cell receptor beta chains below, sequenced in a study of T cells after yellow fever vaccination. TCRdb ran MiXCR on the 5' RACE reads and lists one entry per CDR3 protein. The sample lists some 350,000 distinct CDR3 sequences, over 4% occurring once. Material: PBMCs, obtained 5 days after the yellow fever booster vaccination. The source is a man aged 18 to 35 who received the YFV17D yellow fever vaccine.

This chain joins TRBV19 and TRBJ1-4, with no clear D. The germline V gene has CDR1 LNHDA and CDR2 SQIVND (reference sequence). Trimming stripped 4 bases from V and 6 bases from J, with 18 bases between. CDR3 length equals 16 residues. The CDR3 is CASSTHWRVSDEKLFF. In DNA, the CDR3 is TGTGCCAGTAGTACTCATTGGCGGGTCAGCGATGAAAAACTGTTTTTT.

This clonotype has more than one count but fewer than ten. The chain couples TRBV4-2 to TRBJ1-5; D is unresolved. Germline V gene sequence: CDR1 LGHNA, CDR2 YNFKEQ. Trimming removed 1 base from V and 6 bases from J, with 10 bases in between. The CDR3 totals 14 residues. Here the CDR3 reads CASSQVESPQPQHF. The CDR3 DNA reads TGTGCCAGCAGCCAAGTGGAGTCCCCTCAGCCCCAGCATTTT.

This chain uses TRBV21-1 with TRBJ2-5; the table's D call, TRBD2, was not checked against the DNA. TRBV21-1 is classified as a pseudogene. CDR3 length equals 15 residues. In nucleotides, the CDR3 is TGTGCCAGCAGCAAAGTCGCGGGGGGGAGGAAGACCCAGTACTTC. Its protein product is CASSKVAGGRKTQYF.

This clonotype was found a few times. The rearrangement uses TRBV12-3 or TRBV12-4 and TRBJ1-1; D possibly corresponds to TRBD1 (5 bases). V shed 1 base and J shed 11 bases, with 11 bases lying between them. The CDR3 spans 12 residues. CDR3 sequence: CASSLGGTSAFF. Written as DNA, the CDR3 is TGTGCCAGCAGTTTAGGGGGGACTAGTGCTTTCTTT.

The count of this clonotype is one. The genes are TRBV20-1 and TRBJ2-6, with TRBD1 as a possible D gene (5 bases). CDR1 and CDR2 (germline): DFQATT, SNEGSKA (reference sequence). Trimming shortened V by 3 bases and J by 3 bases, and 6 bases separated the two germline ends. The CDR3 covers 13 residues. This CDR3 is CSARGLGANVLTF. The CDR3, as DNA: TGCAGTGCTAGGGGGCTTGGGGCCAACGTCCTGACTTTC.

This clonotype was recorded at least ten times. The V and J genes are TRBV20-1 and TRBJ2-7, with TRBD1 matching over 8 bases. Germline lookup yields CDR1 DFQATT and CDR2 SNEGSKA (reference sequence). Unmatched junction bases numbered 3, after V lost 3 bases and J lost 2 bases. The CDR3 extends over 13 amino acids. CDR3 residues: CSARDRATYEQYF. CDR3 DNA sequence: TGCAGTGCTAGGGACAGGGCTACCTACGAGCAGTACTTC.

This clonotype has a handful of counts. The J gene is TRBJ2-1, the V gene TRBV9; D is uncertain. This CDR3 has 15 residues. The V gene lost 0 bases and the J gene lost 3 bases, with 10 bases spanning the gap. Germline V gives CDR1 SGDLS, CDR2 YYNGEE. The chain's CDR3 is CASSVVAGIYNEQFF. The CDR3 coding sequence is TGTGCCAGCAGCGTAGTGGCTGGGATCTACAATGAGCAGTTCTTC. The full variable domain, rest sourced from reference TRBV9 and TRBJ2-1, is DSGVTQTPKHLITATGQRVTLRCSPRSGDLSVYWYQQSLDQGLQFLIQYYNGEERAKGNILERFSAQQFPDLHSELNLSSLELGDSALYFCASSVVAGIYNEQFFGPGTRLTVL.

The chain combines TRBV28 with TRBJ2-3, with D perhaps TRBD1 (6 bases). Trimming shortened V by 3 bases and J by 0 bases, and 10 bases separated the two germline ends. Germline loops: CDR1 MDHEN, CDR2 SYDVKM. The CDR3 has 15 residues. The CDR3 region has the DNA TGTGCCAGCAGTTTGCGACAGGAGAGCACAGATACGCAGTATTTT. It specifies CASSLRQESTDTQYF.

This clonotype was seen a handful of times. The chain is built from TRBV7-2 and TRBJ2-4, with TRBD1 matching over 9 bases. The CDR3 sequence is 14 residues long. V was pared by 4 bases and J by 14 bases, with 12 bases of the junction left unmatched. Germline values: CDR1 SGHTA, CDR2 FQGNSA. In DNA form, the CDR3 reads TGTGCCAGCAGCTCTGGGACAGGGAGGGCTTGGAAGTACTTC. Protein product: CASSSGTGRAWKYF.

This clonotype appeared a few times. The genes are TRBV29-1 and TRBJ2-6, with TRBD1 as a possible D gene (6 bases). CDR3 length: 13 residues. Germline V CDR1 and CDR2: SQVTM, ANQGSEA. V dropped 6 bases and J dropped 3 bases, with 9 bases sitting between them. The DNA of the CDR3 is TGCAGCGTACAGGGCAATGGGGCCAACGTCCTGACTTTC. It codes for CSVQGNGANVLTF.

There are many counts of this clonotype. Relative to the germline gene, one junction end is altered; a read error may explain this. V and J are TRBV10-3 and TRBJ2-5, with D unresolved. The CDR3 totals 14 residues. Germline V gene data show CDR1 as ENHRY and CDR2 as SYGVKD. CDR3 nucleotides: TGTGCTATCAGTGAGTTCGACTTCCAAGAGACCCAGTACTTC. It translates to CAISEFDFQETQYF.